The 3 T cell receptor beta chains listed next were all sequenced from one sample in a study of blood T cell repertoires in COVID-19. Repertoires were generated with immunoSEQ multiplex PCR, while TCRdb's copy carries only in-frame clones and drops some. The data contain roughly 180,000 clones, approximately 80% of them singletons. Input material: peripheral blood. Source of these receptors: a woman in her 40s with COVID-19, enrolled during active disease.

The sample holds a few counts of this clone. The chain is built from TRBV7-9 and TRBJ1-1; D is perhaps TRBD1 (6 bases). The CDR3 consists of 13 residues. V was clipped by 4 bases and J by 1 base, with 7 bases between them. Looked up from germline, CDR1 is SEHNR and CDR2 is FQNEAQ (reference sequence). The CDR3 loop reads CASSWTENTEAFF. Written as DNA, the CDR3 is TGTGCCAGCAGCTGGACAGAGAACACTGAAGCTTTCTTT.

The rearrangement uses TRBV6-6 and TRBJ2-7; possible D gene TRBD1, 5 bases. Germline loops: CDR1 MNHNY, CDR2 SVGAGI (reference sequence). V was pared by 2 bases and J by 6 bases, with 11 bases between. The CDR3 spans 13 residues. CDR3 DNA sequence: TGTGCCAGCAGTTACAAGCAGGGCAGCGAGCAGTACTTC. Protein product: CASSYKQGSEQYF.

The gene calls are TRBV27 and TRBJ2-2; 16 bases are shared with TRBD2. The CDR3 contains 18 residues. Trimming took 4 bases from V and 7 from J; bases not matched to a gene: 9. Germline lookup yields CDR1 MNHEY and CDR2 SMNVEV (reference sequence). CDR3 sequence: CASSSYGTSGRAGGELFF. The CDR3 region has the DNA TGTGCCAGCAGTTCCTACGGGACTAGCGGGAGGGCCGGCGGGGAGCTGTTTTTT.